This entry is about one TCR beta chain. This specimen comes from a study of blood T cell repertoires in COVID-19. Looking at the study overall: Italy, Spain and the United States were the sources of the convalescent and acute COVID-19 samples.

In the authors' workflow: Reference gene primer amplification yielded estimated nucleated cell counts. Sequencing used immunoSEQ multiplex PCR; TCRdb keeps in-frame clones, though not all of them. That table supplies the V and J calls and clone size; D and trimming were determined from the DNA. This table has roughly 200,000 clones, roughly 81% appearing once. The CDR3 covers 12 residues. Per the germline V gene, CDR1 is MNHEY and CDR2 is SVGAGI. Trimming stripped 6 bases from V and 10 bases from J, with 12 bases between. V usage is TRBV6-5 and J usage is TRBJ1-4, with D possibly matching TRBD1 (5 bases). The sample consisted of peripheral blood. The origin of this receptor is a woman in her 70s with active or convalescent COVID-19. The CDR3 DNA reads TGTGCCAGCAGCGAGACCGGGGGAAAACTGTTTTTT. This gives the protein CASSETGGKLFF.